This T cell receptor (beta chain) was found in a study of blood T cell repertoires in COVID-19. Between the trimmed V and J ends, which lost 2 bases and 5 bases, there was a span of 10 bases. CDR3 length equals 14 residues. Germline CDR1 LGHDT, CDR2 YNNKEL (reference sequence). The protocol was immunoSEQ multiplex PCR, while the TCRdb copy is restricted to in-frame clones and leaves out a portion. The sample lists a few hundred thousand clones, 80% to 85% occurring once. Sequenced: PBMCs or T cells enriched from blood (not recorded which). The source of this sequence is a woman aged 40 to 50 who had recovered from COVID-19. The V gene is TRBV3-1 (or the pseudogene TRBV3-2), the J gene TRBJ1-5, with unresolved D. The CDR3 here is CASSQNGRDQPQHF. In DNA form, the CDR3 reads TGTGCCAGCAGCCAAAATGGGAGAGATCAGCCCCAGCATTTT.